This T cell receptor beta chain was sequenced in a study of lymphopenia after photon versus proton radiotherapy (dated by TCRdb to about 2019). Regarding the complete study: The immunological effects of photon versus proton radiation therapy were compared in patients with gastrointestinal tumors who developed high-grade lymphopenia. The study aimed to characterize how the two radiation modalities differ in their impact on the immune system. The cohort included 15 to 20 patients with gastrointestinal tumors who developed lymphopenia after receiving either photon or proton therapy.

Library generation was performed with the immunoSEQ multiplex PCR assay. T cell repertoires were profiled by deep sequencing of rearranged TCR beta loci, alongside multiparametric flow cytometry. Drawn from immuneACCESS, this table holds only the in-frame rearrangements with V and J called that TCRdb kept. Clones are partly lost; checked studies trace under half to an unresolved V gene and leave the rest unexplained. The sample table holds some 21,000 clones, of which about 85% were seen once. The ten largest clones add up to over 15% of the sample. Based on the germline V gene, the CDR1 and CDR2 sequences are KGHSH and LQKENI. The CDR3 has 15 amino acids, counting the end cysteine and phenylalanine. Solely the CDR3 DNA is kept, with 45 bases framed from the first base. Trimming removed 3 bases from V and 2 bases from J; the gene matches leave 1 base unexplained. Beyond this particular receptor, the publication reports: The authors looked at the survival association only in patients who died, and they framed better survival with proton therapy as a possibility rather than a demonstrated result. Once the lymphocyte count had reached its nadir, the repertoires of photon-treated patients showed oligoclonal expansion, particularly of CD8+ Temra cells, and this expansion drove the decline in diversity. Among patients across the cohort who died, overall survival time showed an inverse correlation with a larger post-nadir drop in TCR diversity. Proton-treated patients stayed relatively stable during treatment, while photon-treated patients lost naive T cells and TCR diversity and gained effector/memory populations.

This clone was seen a single time. The antigen this receptor binds is unknown. No base quality values were provided; no much bigger clone lies one nucleotide off. The sample contains more than one DNA sequence encoding this CDR3. The source is a man in his 60s with pancreatic cancer. The rearranged chain carries TRBV18 and TRBJ1-3; TRBD1 aligns with 10 central bases. Sequenced material: peripheral blood, taken from a patient treated with photon-based radiotherapy. The CDR3 loop reads CASSPGQGAGNTIYF. The DNA sequence is given as TGTGCCAGCTCACCTGGACAGGGGGCTGGAAACACCATATATTTT.